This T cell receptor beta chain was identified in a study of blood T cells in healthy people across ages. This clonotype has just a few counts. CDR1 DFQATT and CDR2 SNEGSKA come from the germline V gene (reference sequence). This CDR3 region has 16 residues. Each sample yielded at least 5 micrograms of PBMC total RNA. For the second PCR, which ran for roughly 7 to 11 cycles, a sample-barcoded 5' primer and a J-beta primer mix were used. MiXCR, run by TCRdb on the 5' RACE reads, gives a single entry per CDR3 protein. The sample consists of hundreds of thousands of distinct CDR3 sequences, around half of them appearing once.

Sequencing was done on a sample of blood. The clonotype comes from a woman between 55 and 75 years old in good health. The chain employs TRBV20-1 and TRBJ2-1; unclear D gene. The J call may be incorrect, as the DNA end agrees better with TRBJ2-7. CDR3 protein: CSARDSRRSSYNEQYF. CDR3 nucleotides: TGCAGTGCTAGAGATTCCAGACGTAGCTCCTACAATGAGCAGTACTTC.